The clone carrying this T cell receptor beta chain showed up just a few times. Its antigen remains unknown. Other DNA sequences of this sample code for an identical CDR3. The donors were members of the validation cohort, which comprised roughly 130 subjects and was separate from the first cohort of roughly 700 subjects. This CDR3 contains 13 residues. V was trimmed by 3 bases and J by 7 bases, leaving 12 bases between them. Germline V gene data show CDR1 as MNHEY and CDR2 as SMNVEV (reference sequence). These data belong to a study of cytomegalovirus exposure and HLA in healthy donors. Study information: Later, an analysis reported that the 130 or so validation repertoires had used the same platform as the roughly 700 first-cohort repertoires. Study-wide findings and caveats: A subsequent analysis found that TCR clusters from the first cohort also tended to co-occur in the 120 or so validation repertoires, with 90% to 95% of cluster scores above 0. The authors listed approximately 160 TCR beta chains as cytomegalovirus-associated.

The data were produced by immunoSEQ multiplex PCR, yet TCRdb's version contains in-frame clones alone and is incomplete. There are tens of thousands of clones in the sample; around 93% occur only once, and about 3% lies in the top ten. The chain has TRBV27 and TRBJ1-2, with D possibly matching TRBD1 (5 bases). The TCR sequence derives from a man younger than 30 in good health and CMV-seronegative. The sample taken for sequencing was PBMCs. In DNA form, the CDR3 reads TGTGCCAGCAGTTTCGGGGGAGTCGGTGGCTACACCTTC. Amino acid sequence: CASSFGGVGGYTF.